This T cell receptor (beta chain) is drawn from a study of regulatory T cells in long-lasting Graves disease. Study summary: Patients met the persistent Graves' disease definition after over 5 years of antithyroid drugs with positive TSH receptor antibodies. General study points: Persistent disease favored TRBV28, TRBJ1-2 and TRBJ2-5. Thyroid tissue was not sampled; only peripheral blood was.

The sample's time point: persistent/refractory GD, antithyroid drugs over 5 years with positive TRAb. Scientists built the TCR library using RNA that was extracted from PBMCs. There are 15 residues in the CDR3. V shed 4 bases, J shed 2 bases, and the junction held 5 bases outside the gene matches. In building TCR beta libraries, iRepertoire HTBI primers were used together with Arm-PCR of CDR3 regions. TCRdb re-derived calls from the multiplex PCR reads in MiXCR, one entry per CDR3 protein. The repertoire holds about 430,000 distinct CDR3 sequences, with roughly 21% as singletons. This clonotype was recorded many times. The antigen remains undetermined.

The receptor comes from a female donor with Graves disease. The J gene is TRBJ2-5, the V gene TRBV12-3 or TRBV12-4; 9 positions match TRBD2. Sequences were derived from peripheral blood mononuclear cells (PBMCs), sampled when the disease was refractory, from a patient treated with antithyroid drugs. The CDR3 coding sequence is TGTGCCAGCAGTTCTTGGCGGGAGGGGCAAGAGACCCAGTACTTC. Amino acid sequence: CASSSWREGQETQYF.